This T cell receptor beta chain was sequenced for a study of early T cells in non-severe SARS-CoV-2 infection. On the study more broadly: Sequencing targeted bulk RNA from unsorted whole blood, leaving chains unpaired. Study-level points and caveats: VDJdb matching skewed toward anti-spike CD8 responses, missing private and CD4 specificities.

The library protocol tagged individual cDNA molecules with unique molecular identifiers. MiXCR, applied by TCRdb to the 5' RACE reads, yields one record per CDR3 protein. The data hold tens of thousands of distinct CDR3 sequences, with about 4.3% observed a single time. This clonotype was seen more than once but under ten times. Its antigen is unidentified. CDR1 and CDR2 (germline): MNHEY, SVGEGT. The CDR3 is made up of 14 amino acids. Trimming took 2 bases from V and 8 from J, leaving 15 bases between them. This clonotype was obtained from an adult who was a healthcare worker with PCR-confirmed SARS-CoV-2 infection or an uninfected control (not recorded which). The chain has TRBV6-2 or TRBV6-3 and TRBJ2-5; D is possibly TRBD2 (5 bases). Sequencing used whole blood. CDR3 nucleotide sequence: TGTGCCAGCAGTTACCTAGCCAAGATCGGCACCCAGTACTTC. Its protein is CASSYLAKIGTQYF.